This T cell receptor (beta chain) was observed in a study of blood T cell repertoires in COVID-19. About the research overall: Researchers got acute and convalescent COVID-19 samples from the United States, Italy and Spain. Sources were T cells, B-cell-depleted T cells, or PBMCs; the material itself was cDNA or gDNA.

With 2 bases clipped from V and 0 bases from J, the junction kept 12 bases outside the gene matches. The CDR3 extends over 19 amino acids. Germline loops: CDR1 MNHEY, CDR2 SVGEGT. Original analysis: It was from reference gene primer amplification that nucleated cell counts were estimated. Repertoires were generated with immunoSEQ multiplex PCR, while TCRdb's copy carries only in-frame clones and drops some. V, J and clone size reflect that table, while D and trimming were determined from the DNA. Of tens of thousands of clones in the sample, 86% are singletons; the top ten hold 1% to 1.5%. The sequenced sample consisted of peripheral blood. The V call is TRBV6-2 or TRBV6-3, the J call TRBJ2-3, with TRBD2 matching 9 bases. The receptor was derived from a woman aged 80 or over with acute or convalescent COVID-19. The DNA for the CDR3 is TGTGCCAGCAGTTACGGTCTCCTACGGACTAGCGCGAGCACAGATACGCAGTATTTT. Amino acids: CASSYGLLRTSASTDTQYF.